This paragraph reports one T cell receptor beta chain. No antigen is known for it. TCRdb re-derived calls from the PCR reads in MiXCR, one entry per CDR3 protein. The sample shows about 640,000 distinct CDR3 sequences, 15% to 20% of them seen only once. The record originates from a study of molecular identifiers for immune sequencing clone quantification. Background on the study: Five portions were made in replicates from RNA of roughly 20,000 or 100,000 naive CD8 cells, and four underwent sequencing. Study results and caveats: Clonotypes topping 20 RNA copies carried over 97% of effector molecules but under 1% of naive ones.

After removal of 4 bases from V and 1 base from J, the junction contained 6 bases not matched to a gene. The CDR3 runs to 14 residues. CDR1 is GTSNPN and CDR2 is SVGIG in the germline V gene (reference sequence). The J gene is TRBJ2-5, the V gene TRBV30, with 7 bases fitting TRBD2. Sequencing was performed on naive CD8+ T cells from blood, with Jurkat cell RNA spiked in. The subset was: FACS-sorted CD8+CD4-CCR7+CD45RA+ naive T cells. The sequence was collected from a human donor in good health. Some libraries in this study had Jurkat cell RNA spiked in. CDR3 residues: CAWTLGGSQETQYF. The DNA for the CDR3 is TGTGCCTGGACCCTGGGGGGGAGCCAAGAGACCCAGTACTTC.